This T cell receptor (beta chain) was found in a study of beta chain features in type 1 diabetes. The overall study: Comparable age, gender and cell yields were observed in patients relative to healthy donors.

In its sample, this clone was seen a few times. Its matching antigen is unknown. Study-level findings and limits: VDJ junctions sequenced from type 1 diabetes patients showed fewer insertions and more deletions. HLA influence on TCRB rearrangement stayed unresolved here.

CDR3 length: 15 residues. The V segment lost 3 bases and the J segment 7 bases; nucleotides outside the gene matches: 10. Per the germline V gene, CDR1 is SGHNT and CDR2 is YYREEE (reference sequence). Expressed TCRB transcripts were sequenced because the isolated RNA had all been reverse transcribed beforehand. TCRdb's table, derived via immunoSEQ multiplex PCR, lists solely in-frame clones and lacks some. Of roughly 350,000 clones listed, 11% are singletons. Sequencing was performed on naive CD4+ T cells from blood. The chain carries TRBV5-4 and TRBJ2-3, with 8 bases lining up with TRBD1. This TCR came from a woman between 25 and 40 years old in good health. The CDR3 here is CASSWPETGVHTQYF. CDR3 nucleotides: TGTGCCAGCAGCTGGCCCGAGACAGGGGTTCATACGCAGTATTTT.